The T cell receptor beta chain described here comes from a study of OX40 agonist ivuxolimab in advanced cancers. General study results and limits: Part of the nonresponder group also had normalized T-cell clonal expansion that was low.

Trimming stripped 4 bases from V and 3 bases from J, with 21 bases between. The CDR3 loop spans 18 amino acids. Germline assignment: CDR1 SGHTA and CDR2 FQGNSA. Method: immunoSEQ multiplex PCR; TCRdb's copy keeps in-frame clones and lacks some. The sample includes tens of thousands of clones, roughly 86% of them seen just once. Baseline, cycle 4 day 1, and cycle 7 day 1 were the blood sampling points. Comment on this clone: Its target is not known.

The sequencing used CD4+ or CD8+ T cells sorted from blood, collected in a trial of the OX40 agonist ivuxolimab. This receptor was identified in an adult with an advanced solid tumor such as melanoma, head and neck, liver or kidney cancer. The chain joins TRBV7-2 to TRBJ2-2; no definite D call. Here the CDR3 reads CASSYKMVMAAYTGELFF. The DNA of the CDR3 is TGTGCCAGCAGCTACAAAATGGTTATGGCGGCTTACACCGGGGAGCTGTTTTTT.